The 15 T cell receptor beta chains in this list originate from one sample, sequenced in a study of Graves' ophthalmopathy and Graves' hyperthyroidism. TCR beta CDR3 regions were amplified from RNA transcripts. RT-PCR was first run with HTBI primers, then multiplex PCR in a second round. Each CDR3 protein is one row after TCRdb ran MiXCR on the multiplex PCR reads. This table holds hundreds of thousands of distinct CDR3 sequences, about 20% found once. Sequenced material: peripheral blood. Receptor source: a woman under 30 with stable Graves' hyperthyroidism. Some clones in this sample may be carry-over from other donors' samples.

This clonotype was counted between two and nine times. V is TRBV15 and J is TRBJ1-2, with D perhaps matching TRBD1 (6 bases). From germline, CDR1 is LNHNV and CDR2 YYDKDF (reference sequence). V dropped 9 bases and J dropped 4 bases, with 21 bases sitting between them. This CDR3 is built from 15 residues. This chain's CDR3 is CATRPRGDTAYGYTF. CDR3 DNA sequence: TGTGCCACTCGACCCCGGGGGGACACCGCCTATGGCTACACCTTC.

The table lists this clonotype with many counts. CDR3 sequence reads: CSARNRGQGVETQYF. The DNA for the CDR3 is TGCAGTGCTAGAAATCGGGGACAGGGGGTAGAGACCCAGTACTTC. The chain joins TRBV20-1 to TRBJ2-5, with 11 bases that match TRBD1. CDR3 length: 15 amino acids. Germline trimming cut 2 bases from V and 4 bases from J; bases unmatched to any gene: 6. Per germline, CDR1 DFQATT and CDR2 SNEGSKA (reference sequence).

This clonotype occurred a few times. This chain joins TRBV6-4 and TRBJ2-5; D gene uncertain. The V gene's germline CDR1 is MRHNA and CDR2 SNTAGT. V was shortened by 7 bases and J by 6 bases, with 15 bases between the two germline ends. This CDR3 region has 13 residues. CDR3 sequence reads: CASTRVGRKTQYF. As DNA, the CDR3 is TGTGCCAGCACCAGAGTGGGTCGGAAGACCCAGTACTTC.

This clonotype has only a few counts. V is TRBV18 and J is TRBJ2-7; D tentatively fits TRBD1 or TRBD2 (5 bases each). Trimming cost V 5 bases and J 5 bases, with 22 bases left between them. CDR3 size: 16 residues. CDR1 and CDR2 from the germline V gene are KGHSH and LQKENI. CDR3 amino acids: CASSYPRGRSLHEQYF. The CDR3 DNA follows: TGTGCCAGCTCATACCCCCGGGGACGGTCTCTACACGAGCAGTACTTC.

This clonotype has at least ten counts. This chain uses TRBV15 with TRBJ2-5; 11 bases map to TRBD1. Trimming at V came to 3 bases and at J to 5 bases, leaving 8 bases not matched to a gene. The CDR3 has 16 residues. Looked up from germline, CDR1 is LNHNV and CDR2 is YYDKDF (reference sequence). The DNA for the CDR3 is TGTGCCACCAGCAGGACTAGGACAGGGGGCTTCGAGACCCAGTACTTC. It codes for CATSRTRTGGFETQYF.

This clonotype has a count of ten or more. CDR3 DNA sequence: TGTGCCAGCTCTGAGGCGTCGATTGACGGTTCACCCCTCCACTTT. Translating gives CASSEASIDGSPLHF. This chain uses TRBV7-9 with TRBJ1-6; no reliable D call. The CDR3 sequence is 15 residues long. Deletions cut 8 bases from V and 9 bases from J, with 20 bases between. From germline, CDR1 is SEHNR and CDR2 FQNEAQ (reference sequence).

Ten or more counts support this clonotype. The CDR3 sequence is CAISEPPGHLMNTEAFF. The CDR3 DNA reads TGTGCCATCAGTGAGCCCCCGGGACACCTAATGAACACTGAAGCTTTCTTT. This chain uses TRBV10-3 with TRBJ1-1, with D perhaps TRBD1 (6 bases). The germline V gene has CDR1 ENHRY and CDR2 SYGVKD. The length of the CDR3 is 17 residues. Trimming stripped 2 bases from V and 0 bases from J, with 16 bases between.

This clonotype showed up many times. This chain connects TRBV20-1 to TRBJ1-5; 7 nucleotides line up with TRBD1. CDR3 size: 15 residues. V shed 6 bases, J shed 9 bases, and the junction held 17 bases outside the gene matches. Germline loops: CDR1 DFQATT, CDR2 SNEGSKA (reference sequence). CDR3 amino acids: CSATPTRTGGSPQHF. CDR3 bases: TGCAGTGCAACCCCCACAAGGACAGGTGGATCGCCCCAGCATTTT.

This clonotype was detected only a few times. The chain has TRBV30 and TRBJ1-5; D gene uncertain. CDR3 length: 14 residues. V was cut by 5 bases and J by 4 bases, with 15 bases left in between. Germline loops: CDR1 GTSNPN, CDR2 SVGIG (reference sequence). The CDR3 spells CAWGENLSNQPQHF. The CDR3, as DNA: TGTGCCTGGGGAGAGAATCTAAGTAATCAGCCCCAGCATTTT.

The J gene is TRBJ2-2, the V gene TRBV3-1, with D perhaps matching TRBD1 (5 bases). The CDR3 totals 18 residues. Looked up from germline, CDR1 is LGHDT and CDR2 is YNNKEL (reference sequence). V dropped 4 bases and J dropped 0 bases, with 18 bases sitting between them. CDR3 sequence: CASSPWGTAPANTGELFF. DNA for the CDR3: TGTGCCAGCAGCCCTTGGGGCACAGCCCCGGCGAACACCGGGGAGCTGTTTTTT.

This clonotype has a count of ten or more. The V gene is TRBV20-1, the J gene TRBJ1-5; 8 bases agree with TRBD1. Germline trimming cut 5 bases from V and 4 bases from J; bases unmatched to any gene: 7. CDR1 DFQATT and CDR2 SNEGSKA come from the germline V gene (reference sequence). There are 14 residues in the CDR3. In nucleotides, the CDR3 is TGCAGTGCTGAGGACAGGGATGGGAATCAGCCCCAGCATTTT. Its translation is CSAEDRDGNQPQHF.

This clonotype showed up many times. The V call is TRBV5-1, the J call TRBJ1-5, with 7 bases lining up with TRBD1. This CDR3 region has 14 residues. V was pared by 4 bases and J by 4 bases, with 5 bases of the junction left unmatched. Per the germline V gene, CDR1 is SGHRS and CDR2 is YFSETQ. The CDR3 DNA reads TGCGCCAGCAGCCCAGGACAGGCGAATCAGCCCCAGCATTTT. Its protein product is CASSPGQANQPQHF. Supplemented by reference TRBV5-1 and TRBJ1-5, the full variable domain reads KAGVTQTPRYLIKTRGQQVTLSCSPISGHRSVSWYQQTPGQGLQFLFEYFSETQRNKGNFPGRFSGRQFSNSRSEMNVSTLELGDSALYLCASSPGQANQPQHFGDGTRLSIL.

Only a few counts were recorded for this clonotype. The gene calls are TRBV12-3 or TRBV12-4 and TRBJ1-1; D is unclear. The CDR3 consists of 12 residues. V was pared by 6 bases and J by 5 bases, with 10 bases between. Here the CDR3 reads CASRLGRTEAFF. CDR3 nucleotides: TGTGCCAGCAGACTGGGGAGGACTGAAGCTTTCTTT.

This clonotype was counted many times. The chain links TRBV20-1 to TRBJ2-2; the D is unclear. The CDR3 covers 11 residues. Germline values: CDR1 DFQATT, CDR2 SNEGSKA (reference sequence). V was cut by 5 bases and J by 2 bases, with 3 bases left in between. The CDR3 DNA reads as TGCAGTGCTCGAAACACCGGGGAGCTGTTTTTT. It specifies CSARNTGELFF.

The J gene is TRBJ1-2, the V gene TRBV2; D is undetermined. V was clipped by 10 bases and J by 3 bases, with 9 bases between them. This CDR3 has 11 amino acids. Per the germline V gene, CDR1 is SNHLY and CDR2 is FYNNEI. CDR3 protein: CATSDDYGYTF. Here the CDR3 DNA reads TGTGCCACCTCGGACGACTATGGCTACACCTTC.